Below are 8 T cell receptor beta chains sequenced from a single sample in a study of CD8 T cells in Susac syndrome. RNA, at about 0.5 to 1 ug, was reverse transcribed with random hexamers. TCRdb fed the immunoSEQ multiplex PCR reads into MiXCR, producing one record per CDR3 protein. Found here are approximately 270,000 distinct CDR3 sequences, around 93% of them singletons; the top ten hold 0.065% to 0.08%. The sequencing sample was made of CD4+ T cells from PBMCs. These TCRs come from a human donor with multiple sclerosis.

The chain combines TRBV12-3 or TRBV12-4 with TRBJ1-4, with D possibly TRBD1 on 6 matching bases. The CDR3 has 15 residues. The V gene lost 3 bases and the J gene lost 7 bases, with 15 bases spanning the gap. CDR3 in amino acids: CASSFGGRGVEKLFF. The CDR3 region has the DNA TGTGCCAGCAGTTTCGGTGGCAGGGGCGTTGAAAAACTGTTTTTT.

This chain links TRBV7-9 with TRBJ1-1; a possible D gene is TRBD1 (5 bases). The CDR3 contains 15 residues. The germline V gene encodes CDR1 SEHNR and CDR2 FQNEAQ (reference sequence). Trimming left V 5 bases short and J 0 bases short, with 13 bases between. The CDR3 spells CASSLSTELNTEAFF. The DNA of the CDR3 is TGTGCCAGCAGCCTCTCGACAGAACTGAACACTGAAGCTTTCTTT. The whole variable domain, filled in from reference TRBV7-9 and TRBJ1-1, reads DTGVSQNPRHKITKRGQNVTFRCDPISEHNRLYWYRQTLGQGPEFLTYFQNEAQLEKSRLLSDRFSAERPKGSFSTLEIQRTEQGDSAMYLCASSLSTELNTEAFFGQGTRLTVV.

The chain uses TRBV24-1 and TRBJ2-1, with TRBD2 matching over 8 bases. With V trimmed by 5 bases and J by 7 bases, 9 bases remained unmatched. This CDR3 has 15 amino acids. Germline loops: CDR1 KGHDR, CDR2 SFDVKD. The CDR3 region has the DNA TGTGCCACCAGTGCGCTAGCGGGTAATCGAAATGAGCAGTTCTTC. This codes for CATSALAGNRNEQFF.

The chain carries TRBV9 and TRBJ1-6; 11 positions agree with TRBD1. The CDR3 has 16 residues. Germline CDR1 and CDR2: SGDLS and YYNGEE. With 0 bases clipped from V and 10 bases from J, the junction kept 6 bases outside the gene matches. The CDR3 here is CASSVALDRGLSPLHF. The DNA for the CDR3 is TGTGCCAGCAGCGTAGCCCTGGACAGGGGGCTGTCACCCCTCCACTTT. Full variable domain (missing parts from reference TRBV9 and TRBJ1-6): DSGVTQTPKHLITATGQRVTLRCSPRSGDLSVYWYQQSLDQGLQFLIQYYNGEERAKGNILERFSAQQFPDLHSELNLSSLELGDSALYFCASSVALDRGLSPLHFGNGTRLTVT.

This clonotype has a single count. This chain links TRBV10-3 with TRBJ1-5; D is unclear. The germline gives CDR1 ENHRY, CDR2 SYGVKD. V was trimmed by 2 bases and J by 5 bases, leaving 10 bases between them. The length of the CDR3 is 14 residues. The CDR3 coding sequence is TGTGCCATCAGTGAGCGGGCCGAGGATCAGCCCCAGCATTTT. Amino acid sequence: CAISERAEDQPQHF.

The J gene is TRBJ1-1, the V gene TRBV29-1; no clear D. V was pared by 1 base and J by 6 bases, with 15 bases between. Per the germline V gene, CDR1 is SQVTM and CDR2 is ANQGSEA. This CDR3 is built from 14 residues. Here the CDR3 DNA reads TGCAGCGTTGAAGGCCTCGCGGATACCGCTGAAGCTTTCTTT. It codes for CSVEGLADTAEAFF.

This chain connects TRBV6-1 to TRBJ1-2, with a possible D match to TRBD1 (6 bases). Germline V CDR1 and CDR2: MNHNS, SASEGT. V was shortened by 2 bases and J by 8 bases, with 12 bases between the two germline ends. CDR3 length: 13 amino acids. CDR3 amino acids: CASSENGGLGYTF. Here the CDR3 DNA reads TGTGCCAGCAGTGAAAATGGGGGGCTAGGCTACACCTTC.

This clonotype showed up just once. V gene TRBV7-3 combines with J gene TRBJ2-2; D could derive from TRBD1 or TRBD2 (7 bases each). The germline V and J ends were trimmed by 6 bases and 5 bases, with 19 bases remaining between them. Germline lookup yields CDR1 SGHTA and CDR2 FQGTGA. The CDR3 is 16 residues long. This CDR3 reads CASSRGPRGGTGELFF. The CDR3 DNA reads as TGTGCCAGCAGTCGAGGCCCCAGGGGGGGGACCGGGGAGCTGTTTTTT.